This T cell receptor beta chain came from a study of lymphopenia after photon versus proton radiotherapy. About this clone itself: The target antigen is unknown.

Between the trimmed V and J ends, which lost 1 base and 0 bases, there was a span of 4 bases. Looked up from germline, CDR1 is SGHKS and CDR2 is YYEKEE (reference sequence). The CDR3 has 13 residues. The assay was immunoSEQ multiplex PCR, and TCRdb's table has in-frame clones only and misses some. The table lists tens of thousands of clones, around 82% of them singletons. Study results and caveats: Survival link was tested only in deceased patients; proton benefit remains a possibility.

The material was peripheral blood, obtained from a patient treated with photon-based radiotherapy. The chain employs TRBV5-5 and TRBJ1-2; D ambiguous. This receptor was taken from a man aged 50 to 60 with gastric cancer. CDR3 in DNA: TGTGCCAGCAGCTTGCAACCTAACTATGGCTACACCTTC. Protein sequence: CASSLQPNYGYTF.